Following are 27 T cell receptor beta chains from one sample sequenced in a study of T cells expressing NK-cell markers. TCRdb reprocessed the 5' RACE reads and stores each CDR3 protein as one record, lacking DNA. The table lists 500,000 to 700,000 distinct CDR3 sequences, with approximately 4% in the top ten. The sequenced material came from blood T cells: a sorted CD56 or NKG2C T cell subset, CD4+ or CD8+ T cells, or bulk PBMC T cells (not recorded which). The receptors shown here come from a man aged 18 to 29 in good health.

The V call is TRBV6-2 or TRBV6-3, the J call TRBJ2-1. Germline V gene data show CDR1 as MNHEY and CDR2 as SVGEGT. This CDR3 spans 15 amino acids. CDR3: CASSYSGEIYNEQFF.

The chain employs TRBV6-1 and TRBJ1-6; TCRdb calls TRBD1, which cannot be checked without DNA. The length of the CDR3 is 15 residues. Germline V lookup: CDR1 MNHNS, CDR2 SASEGT. CDR3 sequence: CASSQETGQNSPLHF.

This rearrangement joins TRBV6-1 to TRBJ2-7; checking the TCRdb D call of TRBD2 is not possible without DNA. CDR3 length: 14 amino acids. In germline, CDR1 is MNHNS, CDR2 SASEGT. CDR3 residues: CASRPYVGSYEQYF.

J is TRBJ2-1 and V is TRBV4-1; TCRdb selects TRBD2, and the lack of DNA leaves this call unchecked. Germline CDR1 and CDR2: MGHRA and YSYEKL. The CDR3 spans 16 residues. This CDR3 is CASSQDPASGYNEQFF.

The CDR3 region is CASSLGHSGDTDTQYF. The V and J genes are TRBV11-3 and TRBJ2-3; as DNA is missing, the TRBD2 call by TCRdb cannot be tested. CDR1 is SGHNT, CDR2 YENEEA, per germline. The CDR3 is 16 residues long.

The V and J genes are TRBV12-3 or TRBV12-4 and TRBJ2-1; without DNA, the TCRdb call of TRBD2 cannot be checked. The CDR3 sequence is 14 residues long. The CDR3 spells CASTRLAGSNEQFF.

The CDR3 protein is CASSEWRSGVIGKNIQYF. The genes are TRBV2 and TRBJ2-4; TCRdb proposes TRBD1, but this gene call is untestable without DNA. This CDR3 region has 18 residues. Germline CDR1 SNHLY, CDR2 FYNNEI.

This chain joins TRBV4-3 and TRBJ1-6; the TCRdb D gene call, TRBD1, has no DNA to confirm it. CDR1 and CDR2 (germline): LGHNA, YSLEER. CDR3 length: 16 amino acids. The CDR3 is CASTKKGQGYNSPLHF.

The chain employs TRBV20-1 and TRBJ2-1; TCRdb selects TRBD2, and the lack of DNA leaves this call unchecked. CDR1 and CDR2 (germline): DFQATT, SNEGSKA (reference sequence). CDR3 length: 15 amino acids. CDR3 sequence reads: CSAPRTSGSLYEQFF.

This chain joins TRBV18 and TRBJ2-5; checking the TCRdb D call of TRBD2 is not possible without DNA. This CDR3 contains 14 residues. Germline values: CDR1 KGHSH, CDR2 LQKENI. CDR3 region: CASSPQTSPRNKYF.

The CDR3 sequence: CASRDVASTDTQYF. The chain employs TRBV28 and TRBJ2-3. The length of the CDR3 is 14 residues. Germline CDR1 is MDHEN and CDR2 is SYDVKM.

The chain employs TRBV27 and TRBJ1-5; the TRBD1 assignment by TCRdb is unverifiable without DNA. CDR3 length: 15 amino acids. Germline V gene sequence: CDR1 MNHEY, CDR2 SMNVEV (reference sequence). CDR3 sequence: CASRPQRYSNQPQHF.

The chain recombines TRBV15 with TRBJ1-5; TCRdb lists TRBD1, though no DNA is available to test this call. The CDR3 is made up of 15 amino acids. From germline, CDR1 is LNHNV and CDR2 YYDKDF (reference sequence). This chain's CDR3 is CATSGGYGGNQPQHF.

The chain employs TRBV11-2 and TRBJ1-6. CDR1 and CDR2 (germline): SGHAT, FQNNGV. This CDR3 contains 15 residues. The CDR3 region is CASSVRPTENSPLHF.

The rearrangement uses TRBV15 and TRBJ2-1; TCRdb proposes TRBD2, but this gene call is untestable without DNA. CDR3 length: 13 amino acids. CDR1 and CDR2 (germline): LNHNV, YYDKDF (reference sequence). The CDR3 sequence is CATRTFRADEQFF.

The chain employs TRBV6-5 and TRBJ1-2; without DNA, the TCRdb call of TRBD1 cannot be checked. The CDR3 contains 15 residues. Germline CDR1 reads MNHEY; CDR2 reads SVGAGI. The CDR3 sequence is CASSYGTAINYGYTF.

V and J are TRBV28 and TRBJ2-3. This CDR3 has 14 residues. Germline CDR1 reads MDHEN; CDR2 reads SYDVKM. The CDR3 reads CASSLLVFTDTQYF.

The chain recombines TRBV5-1 with TRBJ2-5; TCRdb's D call, TRBD2, is unchecked because there is no DNA. From germline, CDR1 is SGHRS and CDR2 YFSETQ. The CDR3 is 15 amino acids. The CDR3 sequence is CASSLEPREAETQYF.

J is TRBJ2-5 and V is TRBV7-8; TCRdb outputs TRBD1, but without DNA this stays unchecked. The germline gives CDR1 SGHVS, CDR2 FQNEAQ. This CDR3 has 14 residues. CDR3 sequence: CASSSRQGLETQYF.

CDR3 in amino acids: CSVAPGGRGYGYTF. This chain links TRBV29-1 with TRBJ1-2; there is no DNA to check the TCRdb D call of TRBD1. Germline-derived CDR1 and CDR2 are SQVTM and ANQGSEA. This CDR3 is 14 amino acids long.

The chain employs TRBV5-6 and TRBJ1-6; the TCRdb D gene call, TRBD1, has no DNA to confirm it. CDR1 is SGHDT and CDR2 is YYEEEE in the germline V gene. CDR3 size: 15 residues. The CDR3 reads CASSLVGGPNSPLHF.

The V call is TRBV20-1, the J call TRBJ2-1; no DNA is available, so the TRBD2 call from TCRdb remains unchecked. Germline V gene lookup returns CDR1 DFQATT and CDR2 SNEGSKA (reference sequence). The CDR3 runs 16 residues. Here the CDR3 reads CSARERGLAVYNEQFF.

The V gene is TRBV10-3, the J gene TRBJ2-1. Germline loops: CDR1 ENHRY, CDR2 SYGVKD. This CDR3 region has 14 residues. CDR3: CAISESKRNNEQFF.

This chain uses TRBV5-1 with TRBJ2-1. Germline V gene lookup returns CDR1 SGHRS and CDR2 YFSETQ. CDR3 size: 15 residues. CDR3 region: CASSLGAALVDEQFF.

V usage is TRBV20-1 and J usage is TRBJ2-6; the D gene TCRdb calls, TRBD2, cannot be checked with no DNA. There are 15 residues in the CDR3. The V gene's germline CDR1 is DFQATT and CDR2 SNEGSKA (reference sequence). The CDR3 loop is CSATARVSGANVLTF.

CDR3 sequence reads: CASSHPGGPAGELFF. V usage is TRBV6-1 and J usage is TRBJ2-2; the D call from TCRdb, TRBD2, cannot be confirmed without DNA. CDR1 is MNHNS, CDR2 SASEGT, per germline. This CDR3 has 15 residues.

The chain couples TRBV10-3 to TRBJ2-7. This CDR3 comprises 12 residues. Germline-derived CDR1 and CDR2 are ENHRY and SYGVKD. The CDR3 spells CATRTESYEQYF.